The present T cell receptor (beta chain) was sequenced within a study of response to subunit inactivated influenza vaccine. Many counts were recorded for this clonotype. The CDR3 loop spans 12 amino acids. Germline CDR1 and CDR2: DFQATT and SNEGSKA (reference sequence). V gave up 4 bases and J gave up 3 bases, with 10 bases separating them. TCRdb re-called the RT-PCR reads through MiXCR, storing one row per CDR3 protein. This table has 500,000 to 550,000 distinct CDR3 sequences, around 25% appearing once. This sample was shared with a second study, whose subject was T cells expressing NK-cell markers. That work adds: With UMIs, 5'RACE template switching was used to make TCR beta cDNA. Each TCR beta repertoire originated in sorted T cells that were CD3+CD56+NKG2C+, CD3+CD56+NKG2C- or CD3+CD56-NKG2C+. With respect to HCMV, most of the eight sequenced donors were seropositive, and one was seronegative. In several experiments, sorting was restricted to alpha-beta TCR T cells by an anti-gamma-delta TCR antibody. Of the CD8+ T cell pool in 5 to 7 donors, roughly 1.0-8% was accounted for by dominant NKG2C+ clonotypes.

V usage is TRBV20-1 and J usage is TRBJ2-7, with D perhaps assigned TRBD1 or TRBD2 (5 bases each). This material consisted of CD4+ T cells sorted from PBMCs, taken about 13 days after vaccination. This receptor was identified in a man aged 50-59 years who received an inactivated influenza vaccine. CDR3 sequence (DNA): TGCAGTGCTACCGGGACCCTCTACGAGCAGTACTTC. Its translation: CSATGTLYEQYF.